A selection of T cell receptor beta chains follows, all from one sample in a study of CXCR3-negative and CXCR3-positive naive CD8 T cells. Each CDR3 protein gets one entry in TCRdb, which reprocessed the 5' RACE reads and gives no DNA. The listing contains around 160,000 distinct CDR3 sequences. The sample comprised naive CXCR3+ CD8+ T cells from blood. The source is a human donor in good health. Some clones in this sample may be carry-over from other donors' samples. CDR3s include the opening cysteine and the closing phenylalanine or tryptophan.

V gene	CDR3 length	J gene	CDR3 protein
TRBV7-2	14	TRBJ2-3	CASSREVGLDTQYF
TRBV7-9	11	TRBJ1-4	CASRLNEKLFF
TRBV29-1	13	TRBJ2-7	CSVSQGVAYEQYF
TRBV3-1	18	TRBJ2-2	CASSRGRSITGNTGELFF
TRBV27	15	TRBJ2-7	CASSPTTGVRYEQYF
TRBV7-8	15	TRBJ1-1	CASSSEGGMNTEAFF
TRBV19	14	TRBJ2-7	CASSPAAATYEQYF
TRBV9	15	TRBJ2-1	CAGSVGAGSYNEQFF
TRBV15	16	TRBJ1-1	CATSTGGSTFNTEAFF
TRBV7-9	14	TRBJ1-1	CASESTLRNTEAFF
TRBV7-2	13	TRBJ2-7	CASSLPGTYEQYF
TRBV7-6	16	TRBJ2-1	CASSLPAGGYYNEQFF
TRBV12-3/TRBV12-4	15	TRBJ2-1	CASSPLAGVFHEQFF
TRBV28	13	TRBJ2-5	CASSLMVRETQYF
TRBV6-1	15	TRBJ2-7	CASSISGTRIDEQYF
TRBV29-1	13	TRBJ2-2	CSVVGSNTGELFF
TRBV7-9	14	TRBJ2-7	CASSLSGRAYEQYF
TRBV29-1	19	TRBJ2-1	CSAEIPGLAGGLSYNEQFF
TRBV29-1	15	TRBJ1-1	CSVEGDRGVNTEAFF
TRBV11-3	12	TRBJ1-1	CASGSLITEAFF
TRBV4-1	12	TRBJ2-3	CASKSSTDTQYF
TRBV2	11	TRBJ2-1	CASSETNEQFF
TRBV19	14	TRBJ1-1	CASSDGAGITEAFF
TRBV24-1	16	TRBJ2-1	CATSDEAGSSYNEQFF
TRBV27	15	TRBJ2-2	CASRPVGSDTGELFF
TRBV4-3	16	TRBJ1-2	CASSQGLTGGFYGYTF
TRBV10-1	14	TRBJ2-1	CASSEAGGDNEQFF
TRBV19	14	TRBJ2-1	CASSIVRRGNEQFF
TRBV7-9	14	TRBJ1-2	CASSAGGFNYGYTF
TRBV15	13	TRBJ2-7	CATSKDRTYEQYF
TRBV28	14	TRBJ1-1	CASSLYKGDTEAFF
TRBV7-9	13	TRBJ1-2	CASLSAGDYGYTF
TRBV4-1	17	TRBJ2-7	CASSQATRDRSSYEQYF
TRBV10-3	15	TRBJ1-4	CAISDADRANEKLFF
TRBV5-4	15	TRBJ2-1	CASSTSPGAQGEQFF
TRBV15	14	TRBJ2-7	CATRPASGSYEQYF
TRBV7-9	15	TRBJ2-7	CASSLVISISYEQYF
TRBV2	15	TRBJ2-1	CASSVDSTFDNEQFF
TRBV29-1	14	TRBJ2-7	CSVESGAHIYEQYF
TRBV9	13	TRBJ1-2	CASSGPPHYGYTF
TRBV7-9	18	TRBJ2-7	CASSLDPARRGPTYEQYF
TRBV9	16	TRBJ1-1	CASSVGGQGANTEAFF